This T cell receptor (beta chain) is drawn from a study of molecular identifiers for immune sequencing clone quantification. Methods described previously, with TCR primers listed, were used for bulk TCR libraries. MiXCR, run by TCRdb on the PCR reads, gives a single entry per CDR3 protein. This sample has some 650,000 distinct CDR3 sequences, with nearly 20% found just once. CDR3 length: 16 amino acids. Germline V gives CDR1 MNHEY, CDR2 SMNVEV (reference sequence). Study conclusions and caveats: Whereas clones above 20 RNA copies held under 1% of naive-cell molecules, they held over 97% of effector molecules. Spiked Jurkat TCR RNA from one cell was reportedly detectable among around 960,000 naive cells.

Sorting recovered naive CD8 T cells on a CD8+CD4-CCR7+CD45RA+ profile. Points on this clonotype: Antigen: not known. This may be a read error, as it is one base from a much larger clone.

This chain joins TRBV27 and TRBJ2-1; 12 positions agree with TRBD2. The sequenced sample consisted of naive CD8+ T cells from blood, with Jurkat cell RNA spiked in. The sample's subset: FACS-sorted CD8+CD4-CCR7+CD45RA+ naive T cells. The sequence came from a human donor in good health. Some libraries in this study had Jurkat cell RNA spiked in. Written as DNA, the CDR3 is TGTGCCAGCAGTTTTCTACTAGCGGGGGGCGACAATGGGCAGTTCTTC. This encodes CASSFLLAGGDNGQFF.